Below, 15 T cell receptor beta chains from the same sample are listed, as sequenced in a study of T cell responses to AZD1222 COVID-19 vaccine. Sequencing was performed with immunoSEQ multiplex PCR; in TCRdb, only in-frame clones are kept and a portion is missing. The sample holds roughly 55,000 clones, 89% seen once. This material consisted of peripheral blood, taken on day 0 of AZD1222 vaccination. The receptors come from an adult in good health.

This chain uses TRBV7-6 with TRBJ2-7, with D hard to call. This CDR3 comprises 11 residues. Trimming cost V 5 bases and J 5 bases, with 7 bases left between them. CDR1 is SGHVS and CDR2 is FNYEAQ in the germline V gene. CDR3 sequence reads: CASSRENEQYF. In DNA form, the CDR3 reads TGTGCCAGCAGCCGAGAGAACGAGCAGTACTTC. Full variable domain (outside the CDR3, taken from reference TRBV7-6 and TRBJ2-7): GAGVSQSPRYKVTKRGQDVALRCDPISGHVSLYWYRQALGQGPEFLTYFNYEAQQDKSGLPNDRFSAERPEGSISTLTIQRTEQRDSAMYRCASSRENEQYFGPGTRLTVT.

The chain links TRBV5-1 to TRBJ2-5, with a possible D match to TRBD1 (5 bases). Germline-derived CDR1 and CDR2 are SGHRS and YFSETQ. V lost 2 bases to trimming and J lost 2 bases, with 7 bases between them. CDR3 length: 13 residues. For the CDR3, the DNA is TGCGCCAGCAGCTTCCAGGGACAAGAGACCCAGTACTTC. Translated, it gives CASSFQGQETQYF.

In nucleotides, the CDR3 is TGTGCCAGCAGCTTAGTGTATGAGCAGTTCTTC. Residues: CASSLVYEQFF. The chain has TRBV11-2 and TRBJ2-1; D gene uncertain. Germline assignment: CDR1 SGHAT and CDR2 FQNNGV. The CDR3 extends over 11 amino acids. Trimming left V 1 base short and J 8 bases short, with 3 bases between.

The chain is built from TRBV2 and TRBJ2-3, with D possibly TRBD1 on 6 matching bases. Germline CDR1 and CDR2: SNHLY and FYNNEI. V was clipped by 7 bases and J by 0 bases, with 11 bases between them. CDR3 length: 14 residues. CDR3 in amino acids: CASKQGTSTDTQYF. In nucleotides, the CDR3 is TGTGCCAGCAAACAGGGAACAAGCACAGATACGCAGTATTTT.

This chain joins TRBV27 and TRBJ1-5; possibly TRBD1 for D (5 bases). Deletions cut 2 bases from V and 1 base from J, with 9 bases between. Germline-derived CDR1 and CDR2 are MNHEY and SMNVEV (reference sequence). This CDR3 is built from 15 residues. Here the CDR3 reads CASSLRRGSNQPQHF. CDR3 bases: TGTGCCAGCAGTTTAAGGCGGGGCAGCAATCAGCCCCAGCATTTT.

In this sample, this clone turned up once. The V and J genes are TRBV6-6 and TRBJ1-1; D unresolved. Deletions cut 7 bases from V and 0 bases from J, with 12 bases between. The CDR3 spans 14 residues. Germline loops: CDR1 MNHNY, CDR2 SVGAGI (reference sequence). CDR3 amino acids: CASNRDLVNTEAFF. The CDR3 DNA reads TGTGCCAGCAACCGAGATCTGGTGAACACTGAAGCTTTCTTT.

The chain carries TRBV3-1 (or the pseudogene TRBV3-2) and TRBJ2-1, with 9 bases fitting TRBD2. V lost 2 bases and J lost 5; bases outside the gene matches: 4. This CDR3 comprises 15 residues. Looked up from germline, CDR1 is LGHDT and CDR2 is YNNKEL (reference sequence). The chain's CDR3 is CASSQPGLANNEQFF. The CDR3 DNA follows: TGTGCCAGCAGCCAACCGGGACTAGCTAACAATGAGCAGTTCTTC.

V is TRBV27 and J is TRBJ1-1; D gene ambiguous. The CDR3 spans 13 residues. Germline V gives CDR1 MNHEY, CDR2 SMNVEV (reference sequence). The V end lost 7 bases, the J end lost 11 bases, and 20 bases lay between the germline ends. The CDR3 region has the DNA TGTGCCAGCACCTCACTAGAAGACCTCCAGGCTTTCTTT. Its translation is CASTSLEDLQAFF.

This sequence joins TRBV6-5 and TRBJ1-1, with 12 bases that match TRBD1. J gave up 7 bases and V 6 bases, and 9 bases lay outside the gene matches. Germline V CDR1 and CDR2: MNHEY, SVGAGI. The CDR3 totals 15 residues. The chain's CDR3 is CASRSSGTGGIEAFF. The CDR3 DNA follows: TGTGCCAGCAGAAGTTCCGGGACAGGGGGCATTGAAGCTTTCTTT.

The J gene is TRBJ1-4, the V gene TRBV4-2, with D maybe TRBD1 (5 bases). The CDR3 loop spans 14 amino acids. V lost 1 base and J lost 15, with 18 bases in between. Germline assignment: CDR1 LGHNA and CDR2 YNFKEQ. The CDR3 here is CASSQGGGREELFF. Written as DNA, the CDR3 is TGTGCCAGCAGCCAAGGGGGGGGACGGGAAGAGTTGTTTTTT.

The CDR3 loop is CASSLIAGYNEQFF. DNA for the CDR3: TGTGCCAGCAGTTTAATAGCGGGTTACAATGAGCAGTTCTTC. The chain is built from TRBV28 and TRBJ2-1; 7 bases agree with TRBD2. V shed 2 bases and J 4 bases; nucleotides not matched to a gene: 2. Looked up from germline, CDR1 is MDHEN and CDR2 is SYDVKM. This CDR3 is 14 amino acids long.

The chain carries TRBV28 and TRBJ1-1; perhaps TRBD1 as D (5 bases). The CDR3 length is 14 residues. Germline V lookup: CDR1 MDHEN, CDR2 SYDVKM. The ends were cut back, 1 base at V and 3 bases at J, with 9 bases in the middle. The chain's CDR3 is CASSLSRGDTEAFF. The CDR3 region has the DNA TGTGCCAGCAGTTTATCAAGAGGGGACACTGAAGCTTTCTTT.

In this sample, this clone turned up once. The junction departs from the called germline gene at one end, perhaps through a read error. The gene calls are TRBV2 and TRBJ1-6; TRBD1 matches 7 bases. Germline assignment: CDR1 SNHLY and CDR2 FYNNEI. This CDR3 is built from 12 residues. CDR3 sequence (DNA): TGTGCCAGCAGTGAAGGGAACCGACAGGGAGCATTT. This codes for CASSEGNRQGAF.

V gene TRBV29-1 combines with J gene TRBJ2-2; TRBD2 matches at 10 bases. The germline CDR1 and CDR2 sequences are SQVTM and ANQGSEA. The ends lost 7 bases at V and 5 bases at J; junction bases unmatched: 7. CDR3 length: 14 amino acids. The CDR3 coding sequence is TGCAGCGCCGAAACTAGCGGGGCGACCGGGGAGCTGTTTTTT. Its translation: CSAETSGATGELFF.

This chain joins TRBV30 and TRBJ2-5; D unresolved. The CDR3 contains 12 residues. Germline V gene lookup returns CDR1 GTSNPN and CDR2 SVGIG (reference sequence). The V gene lost 3 bases and the J gene lost 4 bases, with 9 bases spanning the gap. The CDR3 nucleotides are TGTGCCTGGAGGCGTCTCGCAGAGACCCAGTACTTC. It codes for CAWRRLAETQYF.